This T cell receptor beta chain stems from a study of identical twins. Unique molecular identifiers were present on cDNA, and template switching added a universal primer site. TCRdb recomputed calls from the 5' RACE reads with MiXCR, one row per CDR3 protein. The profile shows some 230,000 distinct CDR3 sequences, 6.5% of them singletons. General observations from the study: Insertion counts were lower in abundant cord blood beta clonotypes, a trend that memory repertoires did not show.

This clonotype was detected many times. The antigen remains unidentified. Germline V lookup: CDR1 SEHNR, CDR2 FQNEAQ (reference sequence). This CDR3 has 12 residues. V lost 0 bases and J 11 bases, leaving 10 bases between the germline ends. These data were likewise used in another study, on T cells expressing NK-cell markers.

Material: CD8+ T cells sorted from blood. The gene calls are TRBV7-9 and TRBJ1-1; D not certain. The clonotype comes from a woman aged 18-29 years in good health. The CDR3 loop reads CASSLANAGAFF. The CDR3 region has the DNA TGTGCCAGCAGCTTAGCTAACGCTGGGGCTTTCTTT.